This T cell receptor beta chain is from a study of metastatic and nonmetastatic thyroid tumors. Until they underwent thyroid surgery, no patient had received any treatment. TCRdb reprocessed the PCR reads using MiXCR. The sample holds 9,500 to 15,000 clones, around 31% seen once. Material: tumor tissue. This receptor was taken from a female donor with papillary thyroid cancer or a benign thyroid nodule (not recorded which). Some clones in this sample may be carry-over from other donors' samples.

The CDR3 DNA follows: TGTGCCAGCAGTCGAGGGGGATTCACAGATACGCAGTATTTT. Translated, it gives CASSRGGFTDTQYF. The rearrangement joins TRBV6-2 or TRBV6-3 to TRBJ2-3, with D maybe TRBD1 (6 bases). CDR1 is MNHEY and CDR2 is SVGEGT in the germline V gene. The length of the CDR3 is 14 residues. V lost 5 bases and J lost 2, with 11 bases in between.